This T cell receptor beta chain was obtained from a study of PD-L1 blockade in urothelial cancer. Study in general: Starting around 2014, patients were given atezolizumab (1,200 mg intravenously every 3 weeks). Male sex and bladder-origin urothelial cancer characterized about 85% of the 29 patients. Researchers found blood samples held a median of roughly 140,000 T cells.

Only in-frame clones appear in the TCRdb table, and some are missing; sequencing was by immunoSEQ multiplex PCR. The sample contains about 76,000 clones, less than 95% of which appear only once. The V gene end was trimmed by 0 bases and the J gene end by 2 bases; junction bases not matched to a gene: 10. Germline CDR1 LNHNV, CDR2 YYDKDF (reference sequence). This CDR3 spans 18 amino acids. The time point here: peripheral blood 6 weeks after treatment start. A total of 1 to 8 samples per patient were collected pretreatment and on-treatment. This receptor was taken from a woman aged 80 or over with urothelial cancer. This material consisted of PBMCs, taken around atezolizumab (anti-PD-L1) treatment. The chain links TRBV15 to TRBJ2-1; 7 bases are a match to TRBD2. The CDR3 is CATSRDPLAGRAYNEQFF. Written as DNA, the CDR3 is TGTGCCACCAGCAGAGACCCGTTGGCGGGGAGGGCCTACAATGAGCAGTTCTTC.